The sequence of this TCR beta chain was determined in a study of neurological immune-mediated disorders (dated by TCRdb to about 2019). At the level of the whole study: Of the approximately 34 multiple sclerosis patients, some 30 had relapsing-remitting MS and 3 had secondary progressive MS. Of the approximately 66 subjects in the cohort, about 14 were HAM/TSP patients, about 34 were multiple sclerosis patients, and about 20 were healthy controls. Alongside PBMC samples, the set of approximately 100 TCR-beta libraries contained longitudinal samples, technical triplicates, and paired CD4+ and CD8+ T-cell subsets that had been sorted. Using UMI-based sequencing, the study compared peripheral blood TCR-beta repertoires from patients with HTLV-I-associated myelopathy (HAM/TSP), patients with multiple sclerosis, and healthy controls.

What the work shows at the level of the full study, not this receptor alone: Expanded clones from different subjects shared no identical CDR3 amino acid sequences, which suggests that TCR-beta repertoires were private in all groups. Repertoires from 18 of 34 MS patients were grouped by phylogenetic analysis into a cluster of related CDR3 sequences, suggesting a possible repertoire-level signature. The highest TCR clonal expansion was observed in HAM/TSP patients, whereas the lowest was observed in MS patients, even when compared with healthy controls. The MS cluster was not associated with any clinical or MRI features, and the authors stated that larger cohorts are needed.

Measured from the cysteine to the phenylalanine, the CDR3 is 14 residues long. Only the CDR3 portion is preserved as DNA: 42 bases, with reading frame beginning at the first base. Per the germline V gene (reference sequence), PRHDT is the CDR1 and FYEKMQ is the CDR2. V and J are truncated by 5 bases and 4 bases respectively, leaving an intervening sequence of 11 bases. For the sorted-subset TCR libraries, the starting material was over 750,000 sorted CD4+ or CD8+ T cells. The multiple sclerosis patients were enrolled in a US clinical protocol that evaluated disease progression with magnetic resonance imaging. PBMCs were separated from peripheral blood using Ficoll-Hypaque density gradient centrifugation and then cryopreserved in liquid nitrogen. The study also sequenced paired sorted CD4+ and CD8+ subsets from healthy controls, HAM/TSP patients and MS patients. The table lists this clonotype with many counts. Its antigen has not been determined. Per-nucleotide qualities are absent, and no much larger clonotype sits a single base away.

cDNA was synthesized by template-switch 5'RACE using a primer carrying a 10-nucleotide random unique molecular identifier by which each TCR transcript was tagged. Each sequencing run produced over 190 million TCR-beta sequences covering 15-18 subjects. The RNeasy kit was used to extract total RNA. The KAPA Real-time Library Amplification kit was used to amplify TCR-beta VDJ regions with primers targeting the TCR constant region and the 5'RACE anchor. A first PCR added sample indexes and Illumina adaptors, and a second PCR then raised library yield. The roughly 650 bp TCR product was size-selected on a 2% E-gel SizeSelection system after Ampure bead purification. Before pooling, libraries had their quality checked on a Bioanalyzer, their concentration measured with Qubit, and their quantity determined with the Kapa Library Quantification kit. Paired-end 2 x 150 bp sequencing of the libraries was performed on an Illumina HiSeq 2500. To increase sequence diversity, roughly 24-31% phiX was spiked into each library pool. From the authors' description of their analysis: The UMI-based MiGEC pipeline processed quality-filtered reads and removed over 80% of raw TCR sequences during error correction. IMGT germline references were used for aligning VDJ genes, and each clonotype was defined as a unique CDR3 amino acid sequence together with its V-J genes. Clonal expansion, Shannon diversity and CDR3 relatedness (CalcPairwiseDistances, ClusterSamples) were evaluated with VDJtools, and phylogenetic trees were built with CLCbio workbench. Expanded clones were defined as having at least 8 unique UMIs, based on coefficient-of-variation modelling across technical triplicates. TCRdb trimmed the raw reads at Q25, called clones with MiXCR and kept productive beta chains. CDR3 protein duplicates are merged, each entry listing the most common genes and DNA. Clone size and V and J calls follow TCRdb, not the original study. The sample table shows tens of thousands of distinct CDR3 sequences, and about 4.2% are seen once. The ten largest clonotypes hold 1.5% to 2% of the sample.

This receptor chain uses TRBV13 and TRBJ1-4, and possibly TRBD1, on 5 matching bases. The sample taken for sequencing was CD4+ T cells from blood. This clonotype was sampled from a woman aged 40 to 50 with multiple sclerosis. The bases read TGTGCCAGCAGCCCGCGGGGCATTAATGAAAAACTGTTTTTT. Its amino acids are CASSPRGINEKLFF.